Detailed here is one TCR beta chain. The sample comes from a study of cytomegalovirus exposure and HLA in healthy donors. Germline CDR1 reads SGHVS; CDR2 reads FNYEAQ. The CDR3 length is 17 residues. V shed 5 bases and J 4 bases; nucleotides not matched to a gene: 13. Produced via immunoSEQ multiplex PCR; TCRdb's table is partial and in-frame only. Counted here are more than 150,000 clones, roughly 80% occurring once; the ten biggest clones make up approximately 7%. The chain combines TRBV7-6 with TRBJ2-3; 9 bases are a match to TRBD2. This clonotype originated in a man younger than 35 in good health and CMV-seropositive. Sequencing input: PBMCs. CDR3 DNA sequence: TGTGCCAGCAGCCCCGGGGTAGCGGGAGAAAGGGCAGATACGCAGTATTTT. Translated: CASSPGVAGERADTQYF.